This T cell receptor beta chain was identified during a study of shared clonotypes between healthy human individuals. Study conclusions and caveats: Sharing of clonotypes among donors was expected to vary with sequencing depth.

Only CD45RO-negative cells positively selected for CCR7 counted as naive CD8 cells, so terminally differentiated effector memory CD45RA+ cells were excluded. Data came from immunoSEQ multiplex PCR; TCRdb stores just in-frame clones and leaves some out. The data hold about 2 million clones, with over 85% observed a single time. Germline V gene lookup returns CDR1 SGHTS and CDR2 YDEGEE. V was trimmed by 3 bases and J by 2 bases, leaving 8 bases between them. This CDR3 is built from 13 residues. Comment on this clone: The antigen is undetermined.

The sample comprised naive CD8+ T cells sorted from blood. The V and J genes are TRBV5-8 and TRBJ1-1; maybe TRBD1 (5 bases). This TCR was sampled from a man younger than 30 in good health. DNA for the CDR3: TGTGCCAGCAGCTCTGACAGTAACACTGAAGCTTTCTTT. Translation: CASSSDSNTEAFF.